This T cell receptor beta chain was documented in a study of PD-1 blockade in classical Hodgkin lymphoma. General study points: CD4+ TCR diversity, unlike CD8+, rose significantly by C4D1. Exclusion applied to patients who initiated nivolumab less than 1 year following ASCT.

Trimming took 4 bases from V and 7 from J, leaving 13 bases between them. From germline, CDR1 is SEHNR and CDR2 FQNEAQ (reference sequence). The length of the CDR3 is 13 residues. Clones were sequenced by immunoSEQ multiplex PCR, and TCRdb holds only the in-frame ones, with some missing. The table includes around 60,000 clones, more than 75% detected once. For this clone: Its target is unknown.

Patients all relapsed after autologous stem cell transplantation, and there was variation in brentuximab vedotin exposure. The starting material was peripheral blood mononuclear cells (PBMCs), obtained before the second cycle of nivolumab. This chain connects TRBV7-9 to TRBJ1-1; possible D gene TRBD1, 6 bases. This sequence was found in a human donor with classical Hodgkin lymphoma. CDR3 DNA sequence: TGTGCCAGCAGCTCGGAGGACAGAAATGAAGCTTTCTTT. Protein product: CASSSEDRNEAFF.